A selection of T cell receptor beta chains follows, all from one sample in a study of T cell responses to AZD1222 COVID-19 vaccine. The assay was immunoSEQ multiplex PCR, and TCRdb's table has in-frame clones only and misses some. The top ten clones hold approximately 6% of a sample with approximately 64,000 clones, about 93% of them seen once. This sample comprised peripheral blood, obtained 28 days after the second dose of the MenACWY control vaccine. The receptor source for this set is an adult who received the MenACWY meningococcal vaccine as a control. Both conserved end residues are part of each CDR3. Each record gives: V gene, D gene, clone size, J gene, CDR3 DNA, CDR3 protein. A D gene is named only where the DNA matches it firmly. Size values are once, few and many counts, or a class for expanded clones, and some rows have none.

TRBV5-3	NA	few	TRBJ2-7	TGTGCCGGAGGTTACGAGCAGTACTTC	CAGGYEQYF
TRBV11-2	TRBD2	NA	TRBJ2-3	TGTGCCAGCAGCGCGCTAGCGGGAGGGGCAGATACGCAGTATTTT	CASSALAGGADTQYF
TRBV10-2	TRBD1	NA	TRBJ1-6	TGCGCCAGCAGCCCGGGACAGGGGAATTCACCCCTCCACTTT	CASSPGQGNSPLHF
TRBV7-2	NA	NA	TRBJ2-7	TGTGCCAGCAGCGAGGCTCTGGTCGAGCAGTACTTC	CASSEALVEQYF
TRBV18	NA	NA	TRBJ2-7	TGTGCCAGCTCCCCTTCCCTGACAGCCAGCTCCTACGAGCAGTACTTC	CASSPSLTASSYEQYF
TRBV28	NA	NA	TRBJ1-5	TGTGCCAGCAGGCCCGAGGGGGGGGAGGGTCAGCCCCAGCATTTT	CASRPEGGEGQPQHF
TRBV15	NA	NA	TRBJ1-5	TGTGCCACCAGCAGACCTGATCAGCCCCAGCATTTT	CATSRPDQPQHF
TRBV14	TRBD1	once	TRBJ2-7	TGTGCCAGCAGCCTCCGACAGGGAAGTTTAGTTAATGGGCAGTACTTC	CASSLRQGSLVNGQYF
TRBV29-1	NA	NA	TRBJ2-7	TGCAGCGTTGAAGGACAGAGTGTCCACGAGCAGTACTTC	CSVEGQSVHEQYF
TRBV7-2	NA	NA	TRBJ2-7	TGTGCCAGTGGGACAACCCGCGGCTACGAGCAGTACTTC	CASGTTRGYEQYF
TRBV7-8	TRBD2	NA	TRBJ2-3	TGTGCCAGCAGCTTAACGACTAGCGGGAGGAGGCATACGCAGTATTTT	CASSLTTSGRRHTQYF
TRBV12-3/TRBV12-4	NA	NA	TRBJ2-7	TGTGCCAGCAGTTTAGGGAGGGAGCAGTACTTC	CASSLGREQYF
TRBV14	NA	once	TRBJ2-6	TGTGCCAGCAGCACGACTGGGGCCAACGTCCTGACTTTC	CASSTTGANVLTF
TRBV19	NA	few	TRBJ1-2	TGTGCCAGCCGGTTGGGCCCGGGGAGGGGGTCATATGGCTACACCTTC	CASRLGPGRGSYGYTF